Listed below are T cell receptor beta chains from one sample, sequenced in a study of beta chain features in type 1 diabetes. TCRdb's copy holds only in-frame clones and misses some; the assay was immunoSEQ multiplex PCR. The data hold a few hundred thousand clones, with 10% to 15% observed a single time. The specimen sequenced was naive CD4+ T cells from blood. These receptor sequences come from a woman between 18 and 30 years old with type 1 diabetes. The CDR3 runs from the conserved cysteine through the conserved F or W. Each record gives: clone size, J gene, D gene, V gene, CDR3 DNA, CDR3 protein. D genes are given only for firm matches. Rows give clone size only sometimes, using once, few, many, or a class for an expanded clone.

few,TRBJ2-7,TRBD1,TRBV5-1,TGCGCCAGCAGCTTGGCCGGGACAGGGGGCGGTTACGAGCAGTACTTC,CASSLAGTGGGYEQYF
NA,TRBJ2-1,NA,TRBV11-2,TGTGCCAGCAGCTCAGAGACATCGCGGCAGTTCTTC,CASSSETSRQFF
NA,TRBJ1-4,TRBD1,TRBV28,TGTGCCAGCAGTGTGGGACAGACTAATGAAAAACTGTTTTTT,CASSVGQTNEKLFF
NA,TRBJ2-1,TRBD2,TRBV25-1,TGTGCCAGCAGCCCTAATAGCGGGGGGGGCAATGAGCAGTTCTTC,CASSPNSGGGNEQFF
few,TRBJ1-4,NA,TRBV14,TGTGCCAGCAGCCAAGACCAGGGGAGATCGAGTGAAAAACTGTTTTTT,CASSQDQGRSSEKLFF
few,TRBJ2-1,NA,TRBV4-2,TGTGCCAGCAGCCAAGATGCGTTGACTAGCTCCTACAATGAGCAGTTCTTC,CASSQDALTSSYNEQFF
few,TRBJ2-2,NA,TRBV5-6,TGTGCCAGCAGCTTGGGCCACTTAGCCACCGGGGAGCTGTTTTTT,CASSLGHLATGELFF
few,TRBJ1-2,NA,TRBV28,TGTGCCAGCAGTGAGGGTTCGGGATATGGCTACACCTTC,CASSEGSGYGYTF
NA,TRBJ2-7,TRBD1,TRBV9,TGTGCCAGCAGCGAGGGACAGGGGACAGGGGAGCAGTACTTC,CASSEGQGTGEQYF
once,TRBJ2-3,TRBD2,TRBV7-7,TGTGCTAGCAGCCCGAATAGCGGGAGCACAGATACGCAGTATTTT,CASSPNSGSTDTQYF